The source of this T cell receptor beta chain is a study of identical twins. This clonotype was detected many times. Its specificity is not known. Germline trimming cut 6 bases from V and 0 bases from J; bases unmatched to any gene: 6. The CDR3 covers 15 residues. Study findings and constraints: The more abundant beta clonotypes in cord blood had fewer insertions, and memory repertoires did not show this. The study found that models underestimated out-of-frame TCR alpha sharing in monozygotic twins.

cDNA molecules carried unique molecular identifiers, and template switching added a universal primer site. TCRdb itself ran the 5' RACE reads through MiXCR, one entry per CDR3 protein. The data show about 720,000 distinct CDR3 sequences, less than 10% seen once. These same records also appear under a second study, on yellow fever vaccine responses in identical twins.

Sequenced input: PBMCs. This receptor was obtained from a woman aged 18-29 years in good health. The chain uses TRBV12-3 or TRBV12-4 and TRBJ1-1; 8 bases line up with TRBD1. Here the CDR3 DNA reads TGTGCCAGCAGCCCGCAGGGGGCCATGAACACTGAAGCTTTCTTT. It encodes CASSPQGAMNTEAFF.